This T cell receptor beta chain stems from a study of cytomegalovirus exposure and HLA in healthy donors (dated by TCRdb to 2016 to 2017). Regarding the complete study: An earlier analysis of 587 of the donors reported approximately 290 Gb of sequence data and 100 million to 130 million unique TCR beta sequences from approximately 180 million T cells. Roughly 300 gigabases of sequencing data and 75 million to 85 million unique TCR sequences made up an early release that covered approximately 650 HLA-typed donors. The genetic ancestry cluster associated with self-reported Caucasian donors included 81% of the roughly 410 genotyped donors. The study aimed to test whether signatures of past pathogen exposure could be identified by cataloging public T cell receptors. The study used immunosequencing to profile the T cell repertoires of several hundred subjects and linked those repertoires to cytomegalovirus serostatus. Along with the approximately 650-subject first cohort, a separate validation cohort of 120 different subjects was used. To predict cytomegalovirus infection status, the study combined high-throughput TCR immunosequencing, statistical association of individual TCRs with disease status, and machine learning. A later analysis re-examined previously published TCR beta repertoires from more than 600 donors and added high-resolution HLA genotyping to investigate patterns of TCR occurrence. In the later analysis, no new phenotypic data were used to find candidate immune exposures; instead, reliance was placed on TCR beta sequences and their occurrence across donors. In an earlier analysis of a few hundred of the donors, high-throughput TCR beta sequencing was used to judge whether each TCR beta V gene segment behaved as functional or pseudogenic. Donor age, sex, ethnicity and CMV serostatus were compiled alongside the repertoire data. Genome-wide SNP genotypes for about 65% of the 666 donors were used in a later genetic analysis, which treated that subset as a discovery cohort. Every discovery cohort repertoire had been produced on one sequencing platform. Both class I and class II loci were covered by HLA typing, at four-digit resolution. The number of typed donors differed by locus: about 629-630 for A, B, C, DRB1 and DQB1; some 500 for DQA1; around 610 for DPA1; and roughly 490 for DPB1. Roughly 5 DR-DQ haplotypes were handled as single units for association and clustering because linkage in the cohort was strong. On average, over 200,000 unique TCR beta nucleotide sequences were sequenced per donor among some 420 genotyped donors of the cohort, with roughly 18% of those sequences being non-productive. Beyond this particular receptor, the publication reports: This cohort had only TCR beta chains sequenced, and the lack of alpha or paired-chain data limited which features could be detected. Strong co-occurrence of HLA alleles, especially DR and DQ, made assigning TCR associations to individual alleles difficult. A further reported finding was that TCR beta sequences accurately predicted the HLA-A and HLA-B alleles for most subjects in the first cohort. According to a later analysis, TCR association rates differed among HLA loci, with DRB1 alleles showing the most associated TCRs and HLA-C alleles showing the fewest. The authors suggested that the approach could potentially be extended to other disease states and immunological phenotypes. Compared with equally common non-associated chains, HLA-associated TCR beta chains in a later analysis were more clonally expanded and had lower generation probabilities. Because HLA typing was unavailable for some donors at each locus, only the typed subset was used in association tests. The only immune exposure information available for the cohort was CMV serostatus. Some IMGT-functional V segments, including TRBV6-2 and TRBV6-3, could not be distinguished by the 87-base-pair reads and were therefore excluded. V-gene and J-gene trimming of TCR beta chains was associated with a missense DCLRE1C variant in a later genetic analysis, and the association was replicated in an independent cohort. According to a later analysis, most CMV-associated TCR beta chains appeared to be HLA-restricted, and the HLA associations seemed to be driven largely by CMV exposure. Because counts were too low, more than 15 rarely observed V segments, including chromosome 9 orphons, were excluded from the earlier analysis of several hundred of the donors. In a later analysis, 15,000 to 20,000 TCR beta sequences were associated with specific HLA alleles at a false discovery rate of 0.05. Most TCR sequences were seen in very few donors, while some public TCRs were found in many individuals. In a later analysis, several top co-occurrence clusters were reported to appear linked to parvovirus B19, influenza, CMV and Epstein-Barr virus. Linkage disequilibrium might explain the correlated functional status among segregating V segments, but an unknown experimental factor could not be ruled out. Three of the identified cytomegalovirus-associated TCR beta chains were confirmed in vitro to be specific for cytomegalovirus antigens. In the study, approximately 150 TCR beta chains were listed as associated with cytomegalovirus. In an earlier analysis of about 600 of the donors, most TCR beta V segments appeared in productive rearrangements about 90% or about 30% of the time, broadly matching IMGT annotations. Presence/absence analyses assumed roughly uniform sequencing depth across donors, an assumption that may not hold. The classifier was reported to diagnose cytomegalovirus status with high specificity and sensitivity in both the original cohort and the validation cohort. A cluster of highly shared sequence variants was judged likely to represent a technical artifact of the sequencing pipeline. A later genetic analysis reported fewer N-insertions in productive TCRs among donors in an Asian-associated ancestry cluster than the 666-donor mean.

Concerning this clone itself: Its antigen is unknown. No base quality information exists; no much larger clone differs at one position.

The library came from the immunoSEQ multiplex PCR assay. The multiplex PCR relied on a mix of 60 forward primers for TCR Vbeta segments and 13 reverse primers for TCR Jbeta segments. The CDR3 region of rearranged TCR beta genes was amplified from genomic DNA with a multiplex PCR assay. The Illumina HiSeq System was used to sequence the amplified TCR beta libraries as 87-base-pair reads. Turning to the authors' computational methods: In a later analysis, tens of millions of unique TCR beta chains were counted across the 500 to 700 repertoires, and about 10 million of these chains were shared by at least two donors. Raw reads were error-corrected and collapsed into unique sequences by a nearest-neighbor algorithm in which closely related sequences were merged to remove PCR and sequencing errors. Alignment of CDR3 sequences to IMGT reference sequences was used to assign V, D and J gene segments. For a sequence to be retained, a match of at least six nucleotides was required to both a V gene segment and a J gene segment. A rearrangement counted as productive if the CDR3 had no stop codons and remained in frame with V and J, and every other rearrangement counted as non-productive. Following IMGT convention, CDR3 was defined as the stretch from the second conserved V-encoded cysteine up to the conserved J-encoded phenylalanine. The earlier analysis of a few hundred of the donors excluded any sequence lacking an unambiguous match to a single V gene segment. In an earlier analysis of approximately 610 of the donors, V segments were called functional above 56.7% productive rearrangements and were called segregating when the between-donor standard deviation exceeded 5%. A statistical classification framework was developed to diagnose cytomegalovirus status using the catalog of TCR beta chain sequences. In a later analysis, TCR nucleotide sequences were compared against IMGT/GENE-DB human TR gene sequences so that V and J genes could be assigned. In a later analysis, CDR3 sequences and most-parsimonious VDJ recombination scenarios were assigned using the TCRdist pipeline. In a later analysis, every TCR beta chain was defined by the combination of its CDR3 amino acid sequence and its V-gene family, and reads without a unique V-gene family were dropped. As a way to deal with suspected cross-contamination and a sequencing artifact, a later analysis dropped 592 nucleotide sequences that were highly shared and had low generation probability. In a later analysis, a clonal expansion index was calculated for each public chain from normalized within-repertoire ranks of inferred template counts. A later analysis computed generation probabilities with a VDJ recombination model fitted to out-of-frame rearrangements, and checked the results against IGoR. In a later analysis, hypergeometric tests were used to score TCR-TCR, TCR-HLA and TCR-CMV co-occurrence, with a repertoire-size bias correction applied to TCR pairs. To estimate false discovery rates, a later analysis permuted the HLA or CMV assignments 20 times. In a later analysis, co-occurring TCRs were grouped using DBSCAN, with TCRdist sequence similarity added in when clustering inside HLA-allele-positive subsets. Repertoires with fewer than 30,000 or more than 120,000 public chains, plus five repertoires with anomalous nucleotide sharing, were excluded from co-occurrence clustering. TCRdb holds this immuneACCESS table with in-frame rearrangements only. Some clones are missing; in checked studies, unresolved V genes explain under half, and the rest has no known cause. The DNA gave D and trimming, while V, J and clone size come from that table. The sample table records 95,000 to 100,000 clones; around 74% of these occur just once. Jointly, the top ten make up less than 2% of the sample.

The cohort was made up of 650 to 700 healthy bone marrow donors. At the time of sampling, every cohort member was nominally healthy, though immune exposures that went unrecorded were likely present. The donor was CMV seronegative and was included in the group of approximately 350 seronegative cohort members. Every donor gave a peripheral blood sample, and the peripheral blood mononuclear cells from that sample were used for TCR beta sequencing. Genomic DNA was extracted from the blood cell samples with the Qiagen DNeasy Blood Extraction Kit. The V end gives up 4 bases and the J end 5 bases, leaving 0 bases in the junction not matched to a gene. There are 14 amino acids in the CDR3, from cysteine to phenylalanine inclusive. Here the CDR3 DNA is all that survives: 42 bases in frame from base 1. CDR1 and CDR2 (SGHTA, FQGNSA) derive from the germline V gene.

The clonotype originates from a middle-aged woman in good health and CMV-seronegative. The specimen sequenced was PBMCs. This chain joins TRBV7-2 to TRBJ2-5; 14 bases in the middle match TRBD2. The nucleotide sequence reads TGTGCCAGCAGCTGGACTAGCGGGGGGGAGACCCAGTACTTC. It is translated as CASSWTSGGETQYF.